This TCR beta chain was identified during a study of shared clonotypes between healthy human individuals. The table came from immunoSEQ multiplex PCR; TCRdb's copy has only in-frame clones and leaves some out. The sample carries approximately 530,000 clones, 90% to 96% recorded once. Points from the study as a whole: All-four-donor shared clonotypes had higher generation probabilities than non-shared clonotypes did. An anticipated effect of sequencing depth on clonotype sharing among donors was recognized.

For this clone: Its antigen remains unknown.

The sequenced material came from naive CD4+ T cells sorted from blood. Described subset: CD45RA+ positively selected. This sequence originates from a woman aged 25 to 39 in good health.

CDR3 region: CASSSSPFSEQYF. DNA of the CDR3: TGTGCCAGTAGTTCCTCCCCATTCTCGGAGCAGTACTTC. The chain is built from TRBV19 and TRBJ2-7, with no clear D. Germline CDR1 is LNHDA and CDR2 is SQIVND (reference sequence). V lost 5 bases and J 7 bases, leaving 15 bases between the germline ends. CDR3 length: 13 residues.